This is a list of T cell receptor beta chains from one sample in a study of shared clonotypes between healthy human individuals. This table comes from immunoSEQ multiplex PCR, and its TCRdb copy is limited to in-frame clones, with some not included. The data hold about 1,900,000 clones, with about 95% observed a single time. Sequencing used naive CD8+ T cells sorted from blood. The receptor set was obtained from a man aged 18 to 30 in good health. CDR3s include the opening cysteine and the closing phenylalanine or tryptophan. The D gene is left open where the match is weak. Size values are once, few and many counts, or a class for expanded clones, and some rows have none.

TRBV19	NA	TRBD1	TRBJ1-4	TGTGCCAGTAGTATGGACAGGGCCCCAAATGAAAAACTGTTTTTT	CASSMDRAPNEKLFF
TRBV4-1	NA	TRBD1	TRBJ1-4	TGCGCCAGCAGCCAGGAGGGACAGGGTCATGAAAAACTGTTTTTT	CASSQEGQGHEKLFF
TRBV11-2	NA	NA	TRBJ2-7	TGTGCCAGCAGCCCCGGAGGAGACTTCTACGAGCAGTACTTC	CASSPGGDFYEQYF
TRBV28	NA	TRBD2	TRBJ2-5	TGTGCCAGCAGTTTGGGACTAGCGGGGGGGCTGCTCCAAGAGACCCAGTACTTC	CASSLGLAGGLLQETQYF
TRBV5-1	NA	TRBD1	TRBJ2-7	TGCGCCAGCAGCTGGGCAGGGGGCTCCTACGAGCAGTACTTC	CASSWAGGSYEQYF
TRBV7-2	NA	TRBD2	TRBJ2-2	TGTGCCAGCAGCCCCCGGACTAGCGGGAGGACCGGGGAGCTGTTTTTT	CASSPRTSGRTGELFF
TRBV19	NA	TRBD1	TRBJ1-2	TGTGCCAGTAGTATTGACAGGGGGCTGGACTATGGCTACACCTTC	CASSIDRGLDYGYTF
TRBV27	NA	NA	TRBJ2-1	TGTGCCAGCAGTTTATTAGACCCGGGGAGTGAGCAGTTCTTC	CASSLLDPGSEQFF
TRBV2	NA	TRBD1	TRBJ2-2	TGTGCCAGCAGCCCAGGACAGGACACGCCTTACACCGGGGAGCTGTTTTTT	CASSPGQDTPYTGELFF
TRBV9	NA	NA	TRBJ2-2	TGTGCCAGCAGCGTAGCCGGTGGACCAACAACCGGGGAGCTGTTTTTT	CASSVAGGPTTGELFF
TRBV4-3	NA	NA	TRBJ2-7	TGCGCCAGCAGCCAAGATGCGGCAGGGTTTCCCTACGAGCAGTACTTC	CASSQDAAGFPYEQYF
TRBV9	NA	TRBD1	TRBJ1-1	TGTGCCAGCAGCACAACAGGGGATACTGAAGCTTTCTTT	CASSTTGDTEAFF
TRBV11-3	NA	TRBD2	TRBJ2-5	TGTGCCAGCAGCTTAGGTCGGGGGGAAGGCCTACAAGAGACCCAGTACTTC	CASSLGRGEGLQETQYF
TRBV7-8	NA	NA	TRBJ2-5	TGTGCCAGCAGCCTAGAGGTGCGGCTTCAAGAGACCCAGTACTTC	CASSLEVRLQETQYF
TRBV5-6	NA	TRBD2	TRBJ2-3	TGTGCCAGCAGTTGGGCAAGCGGGAGCTTCGATACGCAGTATTTT	CASSWASGSFDTQYF
TRBV7-9	NA	NA	TRBJ2-7	TGTGCCAGCAGCTTAGTCCTTTCCTACGAGCAGTACTTC	CASSLVLSYEQYF
TRBV5-1	NA	NA	TRBJ2-5	TGCGCCAGCAAGACAGCCTATTACCAAGAGACCCAGTACTTC	CASKTAYYQETQYF
TRBV6-6	NA	NA	TRBJ2-2	TGTGCCAGCAGCTCAACAGGGTTAGCCGGGGAGCTGTTTTTT	CASSSTGLAGELFF
TRBV4-1	NA	NA	TRBJ1-6	TGCGCCAGCAGCCAAGATGGGCAGGGCTCCTATAATTCACCCCTCCACTTT	CASSQDGQGSYNSPLHF
TRBV27	NA	TRBD2	TRBJ2-2	TGTGCCAGCAGCCCTAGCGGGGGACCGAACACCGGGGAGCTGTTTTTT	CASSPSGGPNTGELFF
TRBV9	NA	NA	TRBJ2-3	TGTGCCAGCAGCGTAGACGTCAGGGGTTTTGAGGATACGCAGTATTTT	CASSVDVRGFEDTQYF
TRBV11-2	NA	NA	TRBJ2-3	TGTGCCAGCAGCTTATCTCTAACCCCAGATACGCAGTATTTT	CASSLSLTPDTQYF
TRBV30	NA	NA	TRBJ1-1	TGTGCCTGGAGTGTACGGCAGGGAGAGGACACTGAAGCTTTCTTT	CAWSVRQGEDTEAFF
TRBV6-5	once	TRBD2	TRBJ2-3	TGTGCCAGCAGTTACGATAGCGGGAGTACAGATACGCAGTATTTT	CASSYDSGSTDTQYF
TRBV19	NA	NA	TRBJ2-7	TGTGCCAGTAGTATGGCTGGGACTGGCTACGAGCAGTACTTC	CASSMAGTGYEQYF
TRBV2	NA	TRBD2	TRBJ2-1	TGTGCCAGCAGCATGGGACTAGCGGGGGTATACAATGAGCAGTTCTTC	CASSMGLAGVYNEQFF
TRBV4-2	NA	NA	TRBJ1-5	TGTGCCAGCAGCCAAGGAGGGCAACAGCCCCAGCATTTT	CASSQGGQQPQHF
TRBV2	NA	NA	TRBJ2-7	TGTGCCAGCAGTGAACGGTCGGTTGGATACGAGCAGTACTTC	CASSERSVGYEQYF
TRBV5-6	NA	NA	TRBJ2-7	TGTGCCAGCAGCTTGGAAGTGGCCTACGAGCAGTACTTC	CASSLEVAYEQYF
TRBV7-9	once	NA	TRBJ2-6	TGTGCCAGCAGCTTAGGCCCGGGACCGCTCTCTGGGGCCAACGTCCTGACTTTC	CASSLGPGPLSGANVLTF
TRBV5-5	NA	NA	TRBJ1-4	TGTGCCAGCAGCGGGGACGGGGGAGGCGAAAAACTGTTTTTT	CASSGDGGGEKLFF
TRBV9	NA	NA	TRBJ2-7	TGTGCCAGCAGCGTAGGGGGGACGAAACCCTACGAGCAGTACTTC	CASSVGGTKPYEQYF
TRBV4-1	NA	NA	TRBJ2-7	TGCGCCAGCAGCCAAGAAGGGCTCGACGAGCAGTACTTC	CASSQEGLDEQYF
TRBV5-1	NA	TRBD1	TRBJ1-3	TGCGCCAGCAGCTTATCGACAGGGCCGGCGGGGGACACCATATATTTT	CASSLSTGPAGDTIYF
TRBV13	NA	TRBD1	TRBJ1-1	TGTGCCAGCAGCTCCACAGGGGGGAACACTGAAGCTTTCTTT	CASSSTGGNTEAFF
TRBV5-8	NA	NA	TRBJ2-7	TGTGCCAGCAGCCCTGACTTGTCGGAGGACGAGCAGTACTTC	CASSPDLSEDEQYF
TRBV4-1	NA	NA	TRBJ1-1	TGCGCCAGCAGCCAACCGGGCCTTCCAGACACTGAAGCTTTCTTT	CASSQPGLPDTEAFF
TRBV4-1	NA	TRBD1	TRBJ1-6	TGCGCCAGCAGCCAGACGAAGACAGGGCGCTCCTATAATTCACCCCTCCACTTT	CASSQTKTGRSYNSPLHF
TRBV4-1	NA	NA	TRBJ2-1	TGCGCCAGCAGTTTACTAGGGACTGAAATAGGTAATGAGCAGTTCTTC	CASSLLGTEIGNEQFF
TRBV5-1	NA	TRBD1	TRBJ1-1	TGCGCCAGCAGCGCCTGGACAGGGCACACTGAAGCTTTCTTT	CASSAWTGHTEAFF
TRBV6-1	NA	NA	TRBJ2-7	TGTGCCAGCAGTGAAGAGTGGCAGTACGAGCAGTACTTC	CASSEEWQYEQYF
TRBV5-1	NA	NA	TRBJ2-1	TGCGCCAGCAGCTTGGACACCGGGGGCAGTGAGCAGTTCTTC	CASSLDTGGSEQFF